These T cell receptor beta chains were read from a single sample in a study of OX40 agonist ivuxolimab in advanced cancers. TCRdb's copy holds only in-frame clones and misses some; the assay was immunoSEQ multiplex PCR. Among 70,000 to 95,000 clones listed, 90% were seen once. Sequenced material: CD4+ or CD8+ T cells sorted from blood, taken in a trial of the OX40 agonist ivuxolimab. These receptors all stem from an adult with an advanced solid tumor such as melanoma, head and neck, liver or kidney cancer. The CDR3 runs from the conserved cysteine through the conserved F or W. Each record gives: J gene, D gene, clone size, V gene, CDR3 DNA, CDR3 protein. A D gene is named only where the DNA matches it firmly. Size is stated for part of the rows, as once, few or many counts, or as a class when the clone is expanded.

j_call: TRBJ1-2
d_call: .
clone_size: few
v_call: TRBV28
cdr3_nt: TGTGCCAGCGGTGAGGGCCTCACCTTC
cdr3_aa: CASGEGLTF

j_call: TRBJ2-2
d_call: TRBD1
clone_size: .
v_call: TRBV10-3
cdr3_nt: TGTGCCATCAGTGGGACAGGGACTGGGGAGCTGTTTTTT
cdr3_aa: CAISGTGTGELFF

j_call: TRBJ1-1
d_call: .
clone_size: .
v_call: TRBV6-5
cdr3_nt: TGTGCCAGCACCCGCGGGGAGGGTACTGAAGCTTTCTTT
cdr3_aa: CASTRGEGTEAFF

j_call: TRBJ1-3
d_call: TRBD1
clone_size: .
v_call: TRBV29-1
cdr3_nt: TGCAGCGTTGTGAGGGGACAGGGAGATGGAAACACCATATATTTT
cdr3_aa: CSVVRGQGDGNTIYF

j_call: TRBJ2-3
d_call: TRBD1
clone_size: .
v_call: TRBV5-1
cdr3_nt: TGCGCCAGCAGCGCTTCGGACAGGGGTTATACAGATACGCAGTATTTT
cdr3_aa: CASSASDRGYTDTQYF

j_call: TRBJ1-5
d_call: .
clone_size: .
v_call: TRBV5-5
cdr3_nt: TGTGCCAGCAGCTTGGCGCAGGGGATCAATCAGCCCCAGCATTTT
cdr3_aa: CASSLAQGINQPQHF

j_call: TRBJ2-3
d_call: .
clone_size: .
v_call: TRBV5-4
cdr3_nt: TGTGCCAGCAGCTTGGCCCTAGGCAGGCCAGATACGCAGTATTTT
cdr3_aa: CASSLALGRPDTQYF

j_call: TRBJ2-7
d_call: .
clone_size: .
v_call: TRBV19
cdr3_nt: TGTGCCAGTAGTTCGGACCAGGGGGGAGAGCAGTACTTC
cdr3_aa: CASSSDQGGEQYF

j_call: TRBJ2-3
d_call: .
clone_size: .
v_call: TRBV9
cdr3_nt: TGTGCCAGCAGCGTATCGACAGCCACAGATACGCAGTATTTT
cdr3_aa: CASSVSTATDTQYF

j_call: TRBJ1-6
d_call: TRBD1
clone_size: few
v_call: TRBV5-1
cdr3_nt: TGCGCCAGCAGCACGGGACAGGAGGTTTCACCCCTCCACTTT
cdr3_aa: CASSTGQEVSPLHF

j_call: TRBJ1-4
d_call: .
clone_size: .
v_call: TRBV28
cdr3_nt: TGTGCCAGCAGTTTAGGCCTAGGGCCCCCCATCTTT
cdr3_aa: CASSLGLGPPIF

j_call: TRBJ2-7
d_call: TRBD1
clone_size: .
v_call: TRBV27
cdr3_nt: TGTGCCAGCAGTTTGGGGACAGGGCGGTACGAGCAGTACTTC
cdr3_aa: CASSLGTGRYEQYF